The rows below give T cell receptor beta chains drawn from one sample of a study of cytomegalovirus exposure and HLA in healthy donors. The assay was immunoSEQ multiplex PCR, and TCRdb's table has in-frame clones only and misses some. The sample yields 50,000 to 80,000 clones, 95% seen once. Input material: PBMCs. The receptors stem from a woman in her late teens or twenties in good health and CMV-seropositive. The CDR3 runs from the conserved cysteine through the conserved F or W. Fields, in order: V gene, CDR3 protein.

>TRBV29-1
CSVERVGAQYF
>TRBV18
CASSPSGAYEQYF
>TRBV7-9
CASSLAKGTEAFF
>TRBV28
CASSLYGLGGFTDGYTF
>TRBV23-1
CASSLEGGYEQYF
>TRBV7-6
CASREATSDSYEQYF
>TRBV7-6
CASSQQGGSSYEQYF
>TRBV28
CASKTPGGVGYTF
>TRBV28
CASNYWRAKRNTEAFF
>TRBV11-2
CASSLSQGNYGYTF
>TRBV21-1
CASSKGYAGGEVTGELFF
>TRBV28
CASSLGPSGVYEQYF
>TRBV4-1
CASSQGLAGTLGDEQFF
>TRBV27
CASSLPQGANTGELFF
>TRBV7-6
CASSPSQAGGFDEQYF
>TRBV4-2
CASSQGEGTGDEQYF
>TRBV4-1
CASSHGTDSDLSYGYTF
>TRBV29-1
CSAERGSDEKLFF
>TRBV19
CASSTAGWDYGYTF
>TRBV6-1
CAGGGRSYNSPLHF
>TRBV6-5
CASSRQNYGYTF
>TRBV4-3
CASSQERGYEQYF
>TRBV5-1
CASSLSGLVGYNEQFF
>TRBV27
CASKGGDFSSGANVLTF
>TRBV9
CASSPRAEANYGYTF
>TRBV14
CASSQDSGSTETQYF
>TRBV7-2
CASSTWTSGENLTTYEQYF
>TRBV7-7
CASSQQGAAGNEQFF